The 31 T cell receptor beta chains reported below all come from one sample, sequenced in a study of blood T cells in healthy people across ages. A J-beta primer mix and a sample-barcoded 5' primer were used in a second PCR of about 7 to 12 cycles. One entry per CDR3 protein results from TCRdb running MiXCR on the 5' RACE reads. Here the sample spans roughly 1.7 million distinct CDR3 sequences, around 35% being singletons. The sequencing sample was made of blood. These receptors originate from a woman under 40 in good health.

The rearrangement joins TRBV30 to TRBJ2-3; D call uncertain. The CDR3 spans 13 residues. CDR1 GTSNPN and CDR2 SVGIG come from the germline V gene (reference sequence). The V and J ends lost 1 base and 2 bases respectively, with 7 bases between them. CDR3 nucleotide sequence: TGTGCCTGGAGTGGCAGCTCCACAGATACGCAGTATTTT. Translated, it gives CAWSGSSTDTQYF.

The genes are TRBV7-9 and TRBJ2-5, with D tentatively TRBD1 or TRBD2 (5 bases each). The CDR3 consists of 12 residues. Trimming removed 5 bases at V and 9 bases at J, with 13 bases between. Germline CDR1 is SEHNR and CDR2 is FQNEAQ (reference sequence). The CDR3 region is CASSRDLGAQYF. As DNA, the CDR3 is TGTGCCAGCAGCCGGGACCTCGGGGCCCAGTACTTC. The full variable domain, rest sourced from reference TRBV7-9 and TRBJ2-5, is DTGVSQNPRHKITKRGQNVTFRCDPISEHNRLYWYRQTLGQGPEFLTYFQNEAQLEKSRLLSDRFSAERPKGSFSTLEIQRTEQGDSAMYLCASSRDLGAQYFGPGTRLLVL.

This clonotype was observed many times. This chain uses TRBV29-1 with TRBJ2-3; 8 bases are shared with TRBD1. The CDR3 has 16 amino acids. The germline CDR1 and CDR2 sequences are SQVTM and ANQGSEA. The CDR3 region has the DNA TGCGCAGCGTGGGGACAGGCAATTTCTAGCACAGATACGCAGTATTTT. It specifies CAAWGQAISSTDTQYF.

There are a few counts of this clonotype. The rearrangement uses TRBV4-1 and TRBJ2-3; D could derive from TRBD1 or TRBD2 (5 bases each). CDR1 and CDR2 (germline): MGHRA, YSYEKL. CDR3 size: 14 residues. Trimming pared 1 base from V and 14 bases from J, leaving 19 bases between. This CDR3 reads CASSQGPEGLLPYF. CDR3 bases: TGCGCCAGCAGCCAAGGCCCTGAGGGGTTGCTTCCGTATTTT.

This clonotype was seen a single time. CDR3 sequence reads: CASSETGWINEKLFF. Here the CDR3 DNA reads TGTGCCAGCAGCGAGACAGGGTGGATTAATGAAAAACTGTTTTTT. The gene calls are TRBV9 and TRBJ1-4; 7 bases map to TRBD1. The CDR3 covers 15 residues. Germline CDR1 is SGDLS and CDR2 is YYNGEE. J gave up 4 bases and V 3 bases, and 6 bases lay outside the gene matches.

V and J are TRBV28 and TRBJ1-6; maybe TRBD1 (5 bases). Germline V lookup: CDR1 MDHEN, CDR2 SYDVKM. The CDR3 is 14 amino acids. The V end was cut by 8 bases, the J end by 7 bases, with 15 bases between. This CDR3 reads CASGVGTSNSPLHF. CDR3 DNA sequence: TGTGCCAGCGGAGTGGGGACTAGCAATTCACCCCTCCACTTT.

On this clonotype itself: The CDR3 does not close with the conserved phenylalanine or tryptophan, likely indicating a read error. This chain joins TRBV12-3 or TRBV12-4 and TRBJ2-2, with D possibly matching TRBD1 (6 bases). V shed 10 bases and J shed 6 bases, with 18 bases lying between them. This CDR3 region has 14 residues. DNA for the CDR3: TGTGCCACTAGGCAGGGACATCCGTCCGGGGAGCTGTTTGTT. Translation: CATRQGHPSGELFV.

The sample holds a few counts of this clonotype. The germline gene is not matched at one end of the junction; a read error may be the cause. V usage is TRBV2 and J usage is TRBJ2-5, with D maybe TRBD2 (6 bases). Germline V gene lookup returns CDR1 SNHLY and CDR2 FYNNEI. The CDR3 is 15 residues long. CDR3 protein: CASSPSGTPSVTRYF. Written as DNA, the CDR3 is TGTGCCAGCAGTCCATCCGGGACTCCAAGTGTGACCCGGTACTTC. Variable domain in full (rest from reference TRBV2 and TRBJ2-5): EPEVTQTPSHQVTQMGQEVILRCVPISNHLYFYWYRQILGQKVEFLVSFYNNEISEKSEIFDDQFSVERPDGSNFTLKIRSTKLEDSAMYFCASSPSGTPSVTRYFGPGTRLLVL.

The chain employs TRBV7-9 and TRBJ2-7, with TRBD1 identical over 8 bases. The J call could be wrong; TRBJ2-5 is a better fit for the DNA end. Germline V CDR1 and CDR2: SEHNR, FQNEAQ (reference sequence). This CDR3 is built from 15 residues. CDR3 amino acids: CASSSGTDRVGTQYF. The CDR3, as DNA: TGTGCCAGCAGCTCGGGAACGGACAGGGTGGGGACCCAGTACTTC.

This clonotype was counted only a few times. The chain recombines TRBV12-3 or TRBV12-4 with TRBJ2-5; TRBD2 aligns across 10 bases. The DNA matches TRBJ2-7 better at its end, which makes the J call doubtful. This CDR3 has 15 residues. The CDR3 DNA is TGTGCCAGCAGTTTTTTAGCGGGAGGTTACTACGAGCAGTACTTC. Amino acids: CASSFLAGGYYEQYF.

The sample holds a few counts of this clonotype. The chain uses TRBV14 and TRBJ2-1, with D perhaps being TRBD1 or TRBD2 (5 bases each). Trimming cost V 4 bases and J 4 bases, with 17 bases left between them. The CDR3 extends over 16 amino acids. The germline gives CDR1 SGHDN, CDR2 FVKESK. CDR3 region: CASSPPNGGAYNEQFF. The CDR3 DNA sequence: TGTGCCAGCAGCCCCCCGAATGGGGGAGCTTACAATGAGCAGTTCTTC.

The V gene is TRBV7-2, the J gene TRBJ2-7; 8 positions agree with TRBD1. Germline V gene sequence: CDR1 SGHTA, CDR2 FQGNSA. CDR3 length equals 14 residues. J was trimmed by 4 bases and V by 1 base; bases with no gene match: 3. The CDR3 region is CASSLDRTGYEQYF. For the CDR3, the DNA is TGTGCCAGCAGCTTAGACAGGACAGGGTACGAGCAGTACTTC.

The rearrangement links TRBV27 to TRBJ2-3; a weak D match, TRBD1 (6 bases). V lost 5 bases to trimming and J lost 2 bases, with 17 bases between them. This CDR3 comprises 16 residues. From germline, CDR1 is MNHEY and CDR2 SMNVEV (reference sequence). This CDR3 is CASSQGSSPSTDTQYF. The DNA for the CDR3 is TGTGCCAGCAGTCAGGGGTCTAGTCCCTCCACAGATACGCAGTATTTT.

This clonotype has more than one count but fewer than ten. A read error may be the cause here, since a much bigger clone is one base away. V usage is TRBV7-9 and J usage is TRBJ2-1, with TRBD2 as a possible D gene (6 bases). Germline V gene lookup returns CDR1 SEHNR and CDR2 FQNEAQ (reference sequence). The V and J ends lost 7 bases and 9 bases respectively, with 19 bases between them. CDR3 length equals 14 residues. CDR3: CASNRGIGWAEQFF. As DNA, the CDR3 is TGTGCCAGCAACCGGGGGATAGGCTGGGCTGAGCAGTTCTTC.

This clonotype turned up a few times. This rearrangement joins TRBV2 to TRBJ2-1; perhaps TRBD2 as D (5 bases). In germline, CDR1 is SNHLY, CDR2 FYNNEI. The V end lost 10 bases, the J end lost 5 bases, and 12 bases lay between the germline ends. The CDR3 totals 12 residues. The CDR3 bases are TGTGCCATCCCCGGGATACACAATGAGCAGTTCTTC. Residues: CAIPGIHNEQFF.

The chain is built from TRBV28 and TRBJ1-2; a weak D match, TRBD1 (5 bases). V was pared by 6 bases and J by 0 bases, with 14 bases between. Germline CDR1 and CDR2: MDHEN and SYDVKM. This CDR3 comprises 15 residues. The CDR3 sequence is CASSRWDDANYGYTF. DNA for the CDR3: TGTGCCAGCAGCCGTTGGGACGACGCTAACTATGGCTACACCTTC.

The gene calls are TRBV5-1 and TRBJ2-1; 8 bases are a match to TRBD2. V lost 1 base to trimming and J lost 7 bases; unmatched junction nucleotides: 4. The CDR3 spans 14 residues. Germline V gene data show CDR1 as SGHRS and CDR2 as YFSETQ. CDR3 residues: CASSLQREYNEQFF. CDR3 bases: TGCGCCAGCAGCTTGCAGCGGGAGTATAATGAGCAGTTCTTC. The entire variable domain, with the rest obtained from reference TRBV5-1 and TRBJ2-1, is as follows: KAGVTQTPRYLIKTRGQQVTLSCSPISGHRSVSWYQQTPGQGLQFLFEYFSETQRNKGNFPGRFSGRQFSNSRSEMNVSTLELGDSALYLCASSLQREYNEQFFGPGTRLTVL.

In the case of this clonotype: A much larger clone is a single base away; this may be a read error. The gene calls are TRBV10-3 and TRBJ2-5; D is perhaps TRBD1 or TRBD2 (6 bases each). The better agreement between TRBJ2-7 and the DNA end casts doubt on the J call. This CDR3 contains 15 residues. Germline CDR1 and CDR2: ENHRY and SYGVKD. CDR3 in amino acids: CTSHNRDGSGYEQYF. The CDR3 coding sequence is TGTACCAGTCATAACAGGGACGGGAGTGGCTACGAGCAGTACTTC.

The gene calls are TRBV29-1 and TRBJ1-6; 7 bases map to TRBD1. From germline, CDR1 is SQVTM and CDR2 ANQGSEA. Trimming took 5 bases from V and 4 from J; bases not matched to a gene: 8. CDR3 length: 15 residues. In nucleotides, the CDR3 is TGCAGCGTTCGTCAGGGGGAGTCTTATAATTCACCCCTCCACTTT. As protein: CSVRQGESYNSPLHF.

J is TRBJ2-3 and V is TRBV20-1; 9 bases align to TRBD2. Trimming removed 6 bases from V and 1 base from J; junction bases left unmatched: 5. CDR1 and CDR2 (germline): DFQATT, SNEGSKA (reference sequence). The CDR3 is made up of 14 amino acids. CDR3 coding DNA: TGCAGTGCCCCGGGACTAGCCGGCACAGATACGCAGTATTTT. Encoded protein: CSAPGLAGTDTQYF.

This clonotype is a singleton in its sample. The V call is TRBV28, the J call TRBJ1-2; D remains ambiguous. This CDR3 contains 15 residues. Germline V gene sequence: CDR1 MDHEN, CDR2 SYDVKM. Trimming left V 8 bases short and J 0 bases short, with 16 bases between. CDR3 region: CASWYGGRANYGYTF. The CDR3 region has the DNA TGTGCCAGCTGGTACGGTGGACGGGCTAACTATGGCTACACCTTC.

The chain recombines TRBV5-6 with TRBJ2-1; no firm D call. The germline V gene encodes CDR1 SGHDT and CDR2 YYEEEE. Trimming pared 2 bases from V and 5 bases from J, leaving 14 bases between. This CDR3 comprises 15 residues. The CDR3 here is CASSLSQTYNNEQFF. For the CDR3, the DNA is TGTGCCAGCAGCTTATCGCAGACCTACAACAATGAGCAGTTCTTC. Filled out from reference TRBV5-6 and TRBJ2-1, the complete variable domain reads DAGVTQSPTHLIKTRGQQVTLRCSPKSGHDTVSWYQQALGQGPQFIFQYYEEEERQRGNFPDRFSGHQFPNYSSELNVNALLLGDSALYLCASSLSQTYNNEQFFGPGTRLTVL.

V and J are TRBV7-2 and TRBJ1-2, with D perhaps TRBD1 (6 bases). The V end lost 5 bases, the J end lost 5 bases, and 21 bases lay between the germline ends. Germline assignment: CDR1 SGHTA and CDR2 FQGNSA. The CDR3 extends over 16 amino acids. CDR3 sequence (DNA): TGTGCCAGCAGCCCAGCCGGGGGGGGGCGCAGATATGGCTACACCTTC. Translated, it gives CASSPAGGGRRYGYTF.

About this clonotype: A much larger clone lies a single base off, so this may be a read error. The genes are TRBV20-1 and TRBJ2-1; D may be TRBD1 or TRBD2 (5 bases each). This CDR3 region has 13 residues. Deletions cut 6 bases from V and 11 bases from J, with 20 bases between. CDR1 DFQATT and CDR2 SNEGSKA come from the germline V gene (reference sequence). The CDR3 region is CSASKPGRAQQFF. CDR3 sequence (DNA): TGCAGTGCCTCAAAGCCGGGACGAGCCCAGCAGTTCTTC.

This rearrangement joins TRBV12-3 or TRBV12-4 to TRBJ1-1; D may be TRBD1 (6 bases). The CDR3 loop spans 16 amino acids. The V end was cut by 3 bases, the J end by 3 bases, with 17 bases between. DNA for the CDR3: TGTGCCAGCAGTTTCGGGGGGGCTTGGAGTGACACTGAAGCTTTCTTT. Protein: CASSFGGAWSDTEAFF.

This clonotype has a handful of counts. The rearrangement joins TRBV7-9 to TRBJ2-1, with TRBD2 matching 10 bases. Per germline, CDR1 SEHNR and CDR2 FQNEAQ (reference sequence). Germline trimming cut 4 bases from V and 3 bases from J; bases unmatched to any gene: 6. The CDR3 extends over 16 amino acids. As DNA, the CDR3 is TGTGCCAGCAGCTCCTCGACTAGCGGGCTCTACAATGAGCAGTTCTTC. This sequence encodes CASSSSTSGLYNEQFF.

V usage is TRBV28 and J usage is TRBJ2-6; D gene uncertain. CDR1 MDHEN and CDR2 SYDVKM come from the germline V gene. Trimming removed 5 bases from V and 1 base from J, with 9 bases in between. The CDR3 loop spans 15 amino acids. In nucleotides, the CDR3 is TGTGCCAGCAGTCAACACCCTTCTGGGGCCAACGTCCTGACTTTC. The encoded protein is CASSQHPSGANVLTF.

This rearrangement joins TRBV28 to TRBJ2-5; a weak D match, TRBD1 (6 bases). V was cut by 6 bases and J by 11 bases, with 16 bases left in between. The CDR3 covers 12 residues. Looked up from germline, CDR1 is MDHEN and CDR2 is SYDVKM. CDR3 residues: CASRRGQLGQYF. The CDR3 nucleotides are TGTGCCAGCAGACGAGGACAGCTCGGGCAGTACTTC.

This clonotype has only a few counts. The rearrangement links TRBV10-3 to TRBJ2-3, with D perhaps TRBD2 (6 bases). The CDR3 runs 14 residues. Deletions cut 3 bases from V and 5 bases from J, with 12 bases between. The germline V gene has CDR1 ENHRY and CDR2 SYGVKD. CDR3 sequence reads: CAISDRRAGDTQYF. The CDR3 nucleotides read TGTGCCATCAGTGATCGGAGGGCGGGAGATACGCAGTATTTT.

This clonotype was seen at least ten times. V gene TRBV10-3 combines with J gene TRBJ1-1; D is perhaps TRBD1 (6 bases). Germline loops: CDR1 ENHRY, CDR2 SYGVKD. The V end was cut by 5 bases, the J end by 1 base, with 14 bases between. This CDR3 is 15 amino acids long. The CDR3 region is CAISSNGQQNTEAFF. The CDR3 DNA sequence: TGTGCCATCAGTTCAAACGGACAGCAGAACACTGAAGCTTTCTTT.

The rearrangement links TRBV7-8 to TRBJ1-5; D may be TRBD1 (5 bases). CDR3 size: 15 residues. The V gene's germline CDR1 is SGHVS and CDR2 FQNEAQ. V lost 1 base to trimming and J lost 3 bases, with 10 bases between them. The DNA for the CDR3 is TGTGCCAGCAGCTTAGGGGCTGGGACCAATCAGCCCCAGCATTTT. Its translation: CASSLGAGTNQPQHF.